The 5 T cell receptor beta chains below come from one sample, sequenced in a study of T cells in Graves' hyperthyroidism and ophthalmopathy. Researchers amplified the TCR beta CDR3 regions from RNA transcripts. The HTBI set primed first-round TCR CDR3 RT-PCR. TCRdb re-analysed the multiplex PCR reads in MiXCR, keeping a single row per CDR3 protein. The sample holds approximately 640,000 distinct CDR3 sequences, about 45% seen once. The sample consisted of peripheral blood or thyroid tissue (not recorded which). These receptors originate from an adult man with Graves' disease, either hyperthyroidism or ophthalmopathy (not recorded which).

This chain uses TRBV9 with TRBJ2-2; TRBD1 matches 7 bases. V trimming: 3 bases; J trimming: 2 bases; junction bases outside the gene matches: 10. This CDR3 is 17 amino acids long. Germline assignment: CDR1 SGDLS and CDR2 YYNGEE. The CDR3 sequence is CASSGGLQGFNTGELFF. The CDR3 region has the DNA TGTGCCAGCAGCGGAGGGCTACAGGGGTTTAACACCGGGGAGCTGTTTTTT.

This chain uses TRBV10-3 with TRBJ1-2; unclear D gene. V shed 10 bases and J shed 2 bases, with 17 bases lying between them. CDR1 is ENHRY, CDR2 SYGVKD, per germline. The CDR3 is 14 amino acids. DNA of the CDR3: TGTGCCAGCAGCCCTTCTTCTGCGAACTATGGCTACACCTTC. Protein: CASSPSSANYGYTF.

V gene TRBV5-4 combines with J gene TRBJ1-3; D may be TRBD1 (6 bases). There are 17 residues in the CDR3. Germline V gives CDR1 SGHNT, CDR2 YYREEE (reference sequence). Trimming pared 0 bases from V and 1 base from J, leaving 14 bases between. The CDR3 protein is CASSLGSTGGSGNTIYF. CDR3 DNA sequence: TGTGCCAGCAGCTTGGGGTCGACAGGCGGATCTGGAAACACCATATATTTT. The variable domain in full, completed from reference TRBV5-4 and TRBJ1-3, reads ETGVTQSPTHLIKTRGQQVTLRCSSQSGHNTVSWYQQALGQGPQFIFQYYREEENGRGNFPPRFSGLQFPNYSSELNVNALELDDSALYLCASSLGSTGGSGNTIYFGEGSWLTVV.

Note on this clonotype: One end of the junction fails to match germline, which may point to a read error. The chain uses TRBV7-2 and TRBJ1-5, with TRBD1 matching over 8 bases. The CDR3 covers 15 residues. Per germline, CDR1 SGHTA and CDR2 FQGNSA. The CDR3 loop reads CASSLGTGHHQPQHF. As DNA, the CDR3 is TGCGCCAGCAGCTTAGGGACAGGTCACCATCAGCCCCAGCATTTT. The whole variable domain, remainder taken from reference TRBV7-2 and TRBJ1-5, is GAGVSQSPSNKVTEKGKDVELRCDPISGHTALYWYRQSLGQGLEFLIYFQGNSAPDKSGLPSDRFSAERTGGSVSTLTIQRTQQEDSAVYLCASSLGTGHHQPQHFGDGTRLSIL.

J is TRBJ1-6 and V is TRBV25-1, with 7 bases that match TRBD1. The CDR3 runs to 16 residues. Germline lookup yields CDR1 MGHDK and CDR2 SYGVNS. Trimming cost V 8 bases and J 2 bases; bases outside gene matches: 9. The CDR3, as DNA: TGTGCCAGCGGGAGACAGGGTCCAGCCTATAATTCACCCCTCCACTTT. It is translated as CASGRQGPAYNSPLHF.